A selection of T cell receptor beta chains follows, all from one sample in a study of T cells after yellow fever vaccination. From the 5' RACE reads, TCRdb called clonotypes with MiXCR, one entry per CDR3 protein. There are about 260,000 distinct CDR3 sequences in the sample; about 5.2% occur only once, and less than 3.5% lies in the top ten. The source was CD4+ T cells sorted from PBMCs, collected on the day of the yellow fever booster vaccination. The receptor source for this set is a man between 18 and 35 years old who received the YFV17D yellow fever vaccine. Both conserved end residues are part of each CDR3. The D gene is left open where the match is weak. Rows give clone size only sometimes, using once, few, many, or a class for an expanded clone.

abundance,d_gene,v_gene,j_gene,len,CDR3aa,CDR3nt
.,.,TRBV12-3/TRBV12-4,TRBJ2-3,14,CASSSWVRRGTQYF,TGTGCCAGCAGCTCATGGGTCCGGAGAGGTACGCAGTATTTT
few,.,TRBV11-2,TRBJ2-7,14,CASSPIQGFDEQYF,TGTGCCAGCAGCCCAATACAGGGTTTCGACGAGCAGTACTTC
many,.,TRBV6-2/TRBV6-3,TRBJ2-1,15,CASSLRTSDYNEQFF,TGTGCCAGCAGTTTAAGGACCTCAGACTACAATGAGCAGTTCTTC
few,.,TRBV24-1,TRBJ1-1,19,CATSDLNPRKAGMDTEAFF,TGTGCCACCAGTGATTTGAACCCCCGAAAGGCAGGGATGGACACTGAAGCTTTCTTT
many,.,TRBV5-1,TRBJ1-1,13,CASSLEGGGTAFF,TGCGCCAGCAGCTTGGAGGGTGGAGGTACGGCTTTCTTT
few,.,TRBV11-2,TRBJ1-4,11,CASSLAGRLFF,TGTGCCAGCAGCTTAGCCGGGAGACTGTTTTTT
.,.,TRBV3-1,TRBJ2-1,13,CASSRPGTMTQFF,TGTGCCAGCAGCCGTCCGGGTACAATGACGCAGTTCTTC
.,.,TRBV6-6,TRBJ1-2,10,CASSTYGYTF,TGTGCCAGCAGCACGTATGGCTACACCTTC
many,TRBD2,TRBV20-1,TRBJ2-3,15,CSARTSGGSTDTQYF,TGCAGTGCTCGGACTAGCGGGGGATCCACAGATACGCAGTATTTT
.,.,TRBV5-1,TRBJ1-6,14,CASNDASYNSPLHF,TGCGCTTCAAACGACGCCTCCTATAATTCACCCCTCCACTTT
many,.,TRBV12-3/TRBV12-4,TRBJ2-5,14,CASSYHSGAETQYF,TGTGCCAGCAGTTATCATTCGGGGGCAGAGACCCAGTACTTC
many,.,TRBV6-2/TRBV6-3,TRBJ1-1,13,CASSLSVRTEAFF,TGTGCCAGCAGTTTAAGTGTAAGAACTGAAGCTTTCTTT
many,TRBD2,TRBV20-1,TRBJ2-7,14,CSARLAGGPDEQYF,TGCAGTGCTAGATTAGCGGGGGGGCCTGACGAGCAGTACTTC
many,.,TRBV2,TRBJ1-1,12,CASSEAPPEAFF,TGTGCCAGCAGTGAAGCGCCCCCTGAAGCTTTCTTT
.,.,TRBV7-3,TRBJ2-2,15,CASSRGTQNTGELFF,TGTGCCAGCAGCCGCGGGACACAGAACACCGGGGAGCTGTTTTTT
.,.,TRBV18,TRBJ2-5,14,CASSPGVGVETQYF,TGTGCCAGCTCACCGGGCGTCGGTGTAGAGACCCAGTACTTC
.,.,TRBV4-1,TRBJ1-1,15,CASSRTGFGDAEAFF,TGCGCCAGCAGCCGGACCGGGTTCGGGGACGCTGAAGCTTTCTTT